This is a list of T cell receptor beta chains from one sample in a study of vaccination effects on CD4 cells after COVID-19. No antigen has been assigned to these receptors. Here immunoSEQ multiplex PCR was the method, and the copy in TCRdb shows in-frame clones only, minus some. The table has 55,000 or so clones, under 70% seen once. The sequencing used CD4+ T cells from PBMCs cultured with SARS-CoV-2 spike peptides, collected before COVID-19 vaccination. These receptors all come from a human donor who received a COVID-19 vaccine. CDR3s include the opening cysteine and the closing phenylalanine or tryptophan. The order of the fields is J gene, D gene, V gene, clone size, CDR3 length, CDR3 protein, CDR3 DNA. D genes are given only for firm matches. Some rows have no size entry. The others give once, few or many, or a class for an expanded clone.

J gene: TRBJ1-1
D gene: .
V gene: TRBV6-2/TRBV6-3
clone size: few
CDR3 length: 16
CDR3 protein: CASSYSIAPQSTEAFF
CDR3 DNA: TGTGCCAGCAGTTACAGTATAGCCCCCCAGAGCACTGAAGCTTTCTTT

J gene: TRBJ2-3
D gene: TRBD1
V gene: TRBV2
clone size: .
CDR3 length: 14
CDR3 protein: CASSWTGGTDTQYF
CDR3 DNA: TGTGCCAGCAGCTGGACAGGGGGCACAGATACGCAGTATTTT

J gene: TRBJ2-7
D gene: .
V gene: TRBV7-9
clone size: .
CDR3 length: 12
CDR3 protein: CASSSSVGEQYF
CDR3 DNA: TGTGCCAGCAGCTCCTCGGTAGGAGAGCAGTACTTC

J gene: TRBJ2-7
D gene: .
V gene: TRBV6-1
clone size: few
CDR3 length: 12
CDR3 protein: CASTGGPYEQYF
CDR3 DNA: TGTGCCAGCACCGGGGGTCCCTACGAGCAGTACTTC

J gene: TRBJ2-7
D gene: TRBD1
V gene: TRBV27
clone size: few
CDR3 length: 15
CDR3 protein: CASSSPDRGLYEQYF
CDR3 DNA: TGTGCCAGCAGTTCGCCGGACAGGGGGCTATACGAGCAGTACTTC

J gene: TRBJ2-3
D gene: .
V gene: TRBV4-2
clone size: .
CDR3 length: 15
CDR3 protein: CASSQDHGYTDTQYF
CDR3 DNA: TGTGCCAGCAGCCAAGATCACGGGTACACAGATACGCAGTATTTT

J gene: TRBJ1-2
D gene: .
V gene: TRBV5-6
clone size: .
CDR3 length: 15
CDR3 protein: CASTPGVEGSYGYTF
CDR3 DNA: TGTGCCAGCACCCCAGGGGTGGAGGGGTCCTATGGCTACACCTTC

J gene: TRBJ2-1
D gene: TRBD2
V gene: TRBV19
clone size: .
CDR3 length: 16
CDR3 protein: CASSISGLAGYNEQFF
CDR3 DNA: TGTGCCAGTAGTATTAGTGGGCTAGCGGGTTACAATGAGCAGTTCTTC

J gene: TRBJ2-1
D gene: .
V gene: TRBV7-3
clone size: .
CDR3 length: 14
CDR3 protein: CASSFGATYNEQFF
CDR3 DNA: TGTGCCAGCAGCTTTGGCGCAACCTACAATGAGCAGTTCTTC

J gene: TRBJ2-3
D gene: TRBD2
V gene: TRBV18
clone size: .
CDR3 length: 14
CDR3 protein: CASSPGLAADTQYF
CDR3 DNA: TGTGCCAGCTCACCCGGACTAGCGGCGGATACGCAGTATTTT

J gene: TRBJ2-7
D gene: TRBD1
V gene: TRBV5-1
clone size: .
CDR3 length: 15
CDR3 protein: CASSLGQGRFYEQYF
CDR3 DNA: TGCGCCAGCAGCTTGGGACAGGGTCGGTTCTACGAGCAGTACTTC

J gene: TRBJ2-2
D gene: .
V gene: TRBV12-3/TRBV12-4
clone size: .
CDR3 length: 13
CDR3 protein: CASSSDYWTELFF
CDR3 DNA: TGTGCCAGCAGTTCCGATTATTGGACGGAGCTGTTTTTT

J gene: TRBJ1-2
D gene: TRBD1
V gene: TRBV7-9
clone size: .
CDR3 length: 14
CDR3 protein: CASSPRTGNYGYTF
CDR3 DNA: TGTGCCAGCAGCCCCCGGACAGGGAACTATGGCTACACCTTC

J gene: TRBJ2-2
D gene: TRBD2
V gene: TRBV27
clone size: .
CDR3 length: 15
CDR3 protein: CASLRASGSTGELFF
CDR3 DNA: TGTGCCTCCCTCCGGGCTAGCGGGAGCACCGGGGAGCTGTTTTTT

J gene: TRBJ2-3
D gene: .
V gene: TRBV10-3
clone size: few
CDR3 length: 15
CDR3 protein: CAIRDTVSSTDTQYF
CDR3 DNA: TGTGCCATCAGAGATACAGTGTCTAGCACAGATACGCAGTATTTT

J gene: TRBJ1-2
D gene: .
V gene: TRBV28
clone size: once
CDR3 length: 13
CDR3 protein: CASSLPGFYGYTF
CDR3 DNA: TGTGCCAGCAGTTTGCCGGGCTTCTATGGCTACACCTTC

J gene: TRBJ2-1
D gene: .
V gene: TRBV6-5
clone size: .
CDR3 length: 16
CDR3 protein: CASSYLRGGAYNEQFF
CDR3 DNA: TGTGCCAGCAGTTACCTAAGGGGGGGGGCCTACAATGAGCAGTTCTTC

J gene: TRBJ2-7
D gene: .
V gene: TRBV6-2/TRBV6-3
clone size: .
CDR3 length: 12
CDR3 protein: CASSYRDYEQYF
CDR3 DNA: TGTGCCAGCAGTTACAGGGACTACGAGCAGTACTTC

J gene: TRBJ2-7
D gene: TRBD2
V gene: TRBV7-7
clone size: .
CDR3 length: 15
CDR3 protein: CASSWEAGEVYEQYF
CDR3 DNA: TGTGCTAGCAGTTGGGAAGCGGGAGAGGTGTACGAGCAGTACTTC

J gene: TRBJ2-7
D gene: .
V gene: TRBV6-4
clone size: .
CDR3 length: 16
CDR3 protein: CASSPLLSGKCHEQYF
CDR3 DNA: TGTGCCAGCAGTCCCCTCCTTAGCGGAAAATGCCACGAGCAGTACTTC

J gene: TRBJ1-2
D gene: .
V gene: TRBV3-1/TRBV3-2
clone size: .
CDR3 length: 15
CDR3 protein: CASSPGGRANYGYTF
CDR3 DNA: TGTGCCAGCAGCCCCGGCGGCCGGGCTAACTATGGCTACACCTTC

J gene: TRBJ2-1
D gene: .
V gene: TRBV9
clone size: .
CDR3 length: 15
CDR3 protein: CASSVEPGAYNEQFF
CDR3 DNA: TGTGCCAGCAGCGTAGAACCAGGGGCCTACAATGAGCAGTTCTTC

J gene: TRBJ2-1
D gene: .
V gene: TRBV6-4
clone size: .
CDR3 length: 13
CDR3 protein: CASSVTQGNEQFF
CDR3 DNA: TGTGCCAGCAGTGTGACCCAGGGCAATGAGCAGTTCTTC

J gene: TRBJ1-2
D gene: TRBD1
V gene: TRBV3-1/TRBV3-2
clone size: medium-sized
CDR3 length: 14
CDR3 protein: CASSLGQGADGYTF
CDR3 DNA: TGTGCCAGCAGCCTAGGACAGGGGGCAGATGGCTACACCTTC

J gene: TRBJ2-1
D gene: TRBD2
V gene: TRBV29-1
clone size: .
CDR3 length: 17
CDR3 protein: CSVGGVVRGESYNEQFF
CDR3 DNA: TGCAGCGTTGGGGGGGTGGTGCGGGGGGAGTCCTACAATGAGCAGTTCTTC

J gene: TRBJ1-2
D gene: TRBD1
V gene: TRBV5-1
clone size: .
CDR3 length: 16
CDR3 protein: CASSFGQGSYSYGYTF
CDR3 DNA: TGCGCCAGCAGCTTCGGACAGGGAAGTTATAGCTATGGCTACACCTTC

J gene: TRBJ2-7
D gene: TRBD1
V gene: TRBV5-5
clone size: .
CDR3 length: 14
CDR3 protein: CASSHPRQGHEQYF
CDR3 DNA: TGTGCCAGCAGCCATCCTAGACAGGGCCACGAGCAGTACTTC

J gene: TRBJ1-1
D gene: TRBD1
V gene: TRBV4-3
clone size: .
CDR3 length: 16
CDR3 protein: CASSQESTGVNTEAFF
CDR3 DNA: TGCGCCAGCAGCCAAGAGTCCACAGGGGTGAACACTGAAGCTTTCTTT

J gene: TRBJ1-1
D gene: .
V gene: TRBV19
clone size: .
CDR3 length: 14
CDR3 protein: CASSRGGRGTEAFF
CDR3 DNA: TGTGCCAGTAGTAGGGGAGGGCGGGGCACTGAAGCTTTCTTT

J gene: TRBJ2-7
D gene: .
V gene: TRBV5-5
clone size: .
CDR3 length: 14
CDR3 protein: CASSFAQVSYEQYF
CDR3 DNA: TGTGCCAGCAGCTTCGCGCAAGTGAGCTACGAGCAGTACTTC

J gene: TRBJ2-3
D gene: .
V gene: TRBV4-2
clone size: .
CDR3 length: 15
CDR3 protein: CASTPEIGNSDTQYF
CDR3 DNA: TGTGCCAGCACCCCAGAGATAGGGAATTCAGATACGCAGTATTTT

J gene: TRBJ2-1
D gene: .
V gene: TRBV7-9
clone size: .
CDR3 length: 15
CDR3 protein: CASSFWVGRNNEQFF
CDR3 DNA: TGTGCCAGCAGCTTCTGGGTGGGCAGGAACAATGAGCAGTTCTTC

J gene: TRBJ2-7
D gene: .
V gene: TRBV7-2
clone size: .
CDR3 length: 13
CDR3 protein: CASSPWEAYEQYF
CDR3 DNA: TGTGCCAGCAGCCCCTGGGAGGCCTACGAGCAGTACTTC

J gene: TRBJ2-7
D gene: TRBD1
V gene: TRBV5-1
clone size: .
CDR3 length: 14
CDR3 protein: CASRSTGLTYEQYF
CDR3 DNA: TGCGCCAGCAGGTCGACAGGGCTAACCTACGAGCAGTACTTC

J gene: TRBJ2-1
D gene: TRBD2
V gene: TRBV10-3
clone size: .
CDR3 length: 18
CDR3 protein: CAIMAMGGGRSSYNEQFF
CDR3 DNA: TGTGCCATCATGGCGATGGGGGGGGGAAGGAGCTCCTACAATGAGCAGTTCTTC

J gene: TRBJ2-3
D gene: TRBD2
V gene: TRBV5-1
clone size: .
CDR3 length: 15
CDR3 protein: CASSLSGRGTDTQYF
CDR3 DNA: TGCGCCAGCAGCTTAAGCGGGAGAGGGACAGATACGCAGTATTTT

J gene: TRBJ1-1
D gene: .
V gene: TRBV6-5
clone size: once
CDR3 length: 15
CDR3 protein: CASSGIKDRATGAFF
CDR3 DNA: TGTGCCAGCAGCGGAATAAAGGACCGGGCGACTGGAGCTTTCTTT

J gene: TRBJ2-5
D gene: .
V gene: TRBV15
clone size: .
CDR3 length: 12
CDR3 protein: CATSRGEETQYF
CDR3 DNA: TGTGCCACCAGCAGGGGGGAAGAGACCCAGTACTTC

J gene: TRBJ1-1
D gene: .
V gene: TRBV7-2
clone size: .
CDR3 length: 13
CDR3 protein: CASSLVGEYEAFF
CDR3 DNA: TGTGCCAGCAGCTTAGTCGGAGAATATGAAGCTTTCTTT

J gene: TRBJ2-1
D gene: .
V gene: TRBV5-4
clone size: .
CDR3 length: 11
CDR3 protein: CASSSYNEQFF
CDR3 DNA: TGTGCCAGCAGCTCCTACAATGAGCAGTTCTTC

J gene: TRBJ2-2
D gene: TRBD2
V gene: TRBV6-5
clone size: .
CDR3 length: 14
CDR3 protein: CASRASGSNGELFF
CDR3 DNA: TGTGCCAGCAGGGCTAGCGGGAGTAACGGGGAGCTGTTTTTT

J gene: TRBJ2-1
D gene: .
V gene: TRBV6-2/TRBV6-3
clone size: .
CDR3 length: 14
CDR3 protein: CASSAALAVAEQFF
CDR3 DNA: TGTGCCAGCAGTGCCGCGCTAGCAGTTGCTGAGCAGTTCTTC

J gene: TRBJ1-5
D gene: .
V gene: TRBV27
clone size: .
CDR3 length: 14
CDR3 protein: CASSPLGGSQPQHF
CDR3 DNA: TGTGCCAGCAGTCCCCTCGGGGGGAGTCAGCCCCAGCATTTT

J gene: TRBJ2-7
D gene: .
V gene: TRBV11-2
clone size: .
CDR3 length: 15
CDR3 protein: CASSLAGSLSYEQYF
CDR3 DNA: TGTGCCAGCAGCTTAGCAGGGTCCCTTTCCTACGAGCAGTACTTC

J gene: TRBJ2-5
D gene: .
V gene: TRBV27
clone size: .
CDR3 length: 16
CDR3 protein: CASSIAGPGYTETQYF
CDR3 DNA: TGTGCCAGCAGTATTGCGGGGCCGGGGTATACAGAGACCCAGTACTTC